The clone carrying this T cell receptor (beta chain) appeared many times. Its specificity is unknown. The data belong to a study of T cells in Graves' hyperthyroidism and ophthalmopathy. Researchers took RNA transcripts and amplified the TCR beta CDR3 regions from them. The TCR CDR3 first-round RT-PCR relied on the HTBI primer set. Via MiXCR, TCRdb re-called the multiplex PCR reads, giving one row per CDR3 protein. The repertoire holds 250,000 to 300,000 distinct CDR3 sequences, with 13% as singletons. General study points: Also found in blood were most expanded thyroid clonotypes above 0.001.

Sequenced input: blood. This TCR came from a woman in her 30s with Graves' hyperthyroidism that later progressed to Graves' ophthalmopathy.

In DNA, the CDR3 is TGTGCCAGTAGTCCCCACCGCGACGGCAGGGGGAACACTGAAGCTTTCTTT. Residues: CASSPHRDGRGNTEAFF. J is TRBJ1-1 and V is TRBV19; a weak D match, TRBD1 (6 bases). Per the germline V gene, CDR1 is LNHDA and CDR2 is SQIVND (reference sequence). V lost 5 bases, J lost 1 base, and 20 bases lay in between. The CDR3 covers 17 residues. The full variable domain, in which reference TRBV19 and TRBJ1-1 provide the parts outside the CDR3, is DGGITQSPKYLFRKEGQNVTLSCEQNLNHDAMYWYRQDPGQGLRLIYYSQIVNDFQKGDIAEGYSVSREKKESFPLTVTSAQKNPTAFYLCASSPHRDGRGNTEAFFGQGTRLTVV.